The source of this TCR beta chain is a study of CD8 T cells in ankylosing spondylitis. Notes on the study in general: What appeared characteristic of ankylosing spondylitis blood was a TCR beta motif of several highly homologous variants.

The CDR3 is 13 amino acids. Trimming stripped 3 bases from V and 4 bases from J, with 9 bases between. In its sample, this clonotype was seen a few times. Its antigen is as yet unknown. MiXCR, run by TCRdb on the 5' RACE reads, gives a single entry per CDR3 protein. The data hold about 540,000 distinct CDR3 sequences, with 10% to 15% observed a single time. This TCR was sampled from a male donor with ankylosing spondylitis. The chain is built from TRBV12-3 or TRBV12-4 and TRBJ1-2; D is uncertain. The material sequenced was blood, either unsorted or a sorted T cell fraction (not recorded which). DNA for the CDR3: TGTGCCAGCAGTTTTTCAGGCACCTATGGCTACACCTTC. It encodes CASSFSGTYGYTF.